This TCR beta chain comes out of a study of T-cell memory formation after mild COVID-19. The length of the CDR3 is 12 residues. The V end lost 4 bases, the J end lost 3 bases, and 7 bases lay between the germline ends. Per germline, CDR1 SEHNR and CDR2 FQNEAQ (reference sequence). From the 5' RACE reads, TCRdb called clonotypes with MiXCR, one entry per CDR3 protein. The sample shows hundreds of thousands of distinct CDR3 sequences, roughly 20% of them seen only once. This clonotype was picked up many times. The V and J genes are TRBV7-9 and TRBJ2-7; TRBD1 might be the D (6 bases). The origin of this receptor is an adult woman who had mild COVID-19 (a few samples of this study predate the infection). Cell type and time point are not known. Input material: PBMCs or a T cell subset sorted from them (not recorded which). CDR3 sequence: CASSSRGYEQYF. CDR3 nucleotide sequence: TGTGCCAGCAGCTCCAGGGGCTACGAGCAGTACTTC.